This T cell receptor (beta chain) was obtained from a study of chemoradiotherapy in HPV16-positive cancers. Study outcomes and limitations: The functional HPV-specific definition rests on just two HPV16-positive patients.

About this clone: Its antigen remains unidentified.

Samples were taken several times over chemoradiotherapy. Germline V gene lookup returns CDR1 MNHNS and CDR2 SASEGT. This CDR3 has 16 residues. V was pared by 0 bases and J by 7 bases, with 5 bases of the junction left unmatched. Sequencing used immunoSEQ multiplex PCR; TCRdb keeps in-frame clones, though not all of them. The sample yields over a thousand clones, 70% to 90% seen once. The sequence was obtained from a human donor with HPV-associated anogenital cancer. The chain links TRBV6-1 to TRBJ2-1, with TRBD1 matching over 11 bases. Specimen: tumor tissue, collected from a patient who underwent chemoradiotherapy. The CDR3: CASSEALGQGANEQFF. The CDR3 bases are TGTGCCAGCAGTGAAGCACTAGGACAGGGGGCTAATGAGCAGTTCTTC.